Below, 8 T cell receptor beta chains from the same sample are listed, as sequenced in a study of shared clonotypes between healthy human individuals. Using immunoSEQ multiplex PCR, the repertoire was profiled, and TCRdb retains in-frame clones only, with some absent. Of nearly 2 million clones listed, roughly 95% are singletons. Selected positively for CCR7 and CD45RO-negative, naive CD8 cells excluded terminally differentiated effector memory CD45RA+ cells. The source material was naive CD8+ T cells sorted from blood. Receptors originate from a man aged 18 to 35 in good health.

V is TRBV5-4 and J is TRBJ1-2; a weak D match, TRBD1 (6 bases). The CDR3 covers 14 residues. V lost 2 bases to trimming and J lost 7 bases, with 15 bases between them. CDR1 is SGHNT and CDR2 is YYREEE in the germline V gene (reference sequence). CDR3 in DNA: TGTGCCAGCAGCTTTTACGGGGGGGCGCCTGGCTACACCTTC. Protein product: CASSFYGGAPGYTF.

The chain is built from TRBV29-1 and TRBJ1-1; D may be TRBD1 (6 bases). This CDR3 has 14 residues. CDR1 and CDR2 from the germline V gene are SQVTM and ANQGSEA. With 0 bases removed from V and 5 bases from J, the gap between germline ends came to 13 bases. The CDR3: CSVEDVRGYTEAFF. DNA of the CDR3: TGCAGCGTTGAAGATGTCAGGGGATATACTGAAGCTTTCTTT.

The chain uses TRBV29-1 and TRBJ1-1, with D possibly being TRBD1 (6 bases). Trimming left V 4 bases short and J 1 base short, with 16 bases between. Germline V gene sequence: CDR1 SQVTM, CDR2 ANQGSEA. The CDR3 contains 15 residues. CDR3 sequence (DNA): TGCAGCGTTGCCGGGACACAACCCGGGAACACTGAAGCTTTCTTT. Translating it yields CSVAGTQPGNTEAFF.

This clone came up once. The V call is TRBV9, the J call TRBJ2-7; 12 bases align to TRBD1. The CDR3 spans 15 residues. The germline V gene encodes CDR1 SGDLS and CDR2 YYNGEE. V trimming: 3 bases; J trimming: 7 bases; junction bases outside the gene matches: 8. In nucleotides, the CDR3 is TGTGCCAGCAGCGCCGCGGGACAGGGGGCAAGTGAGCAGTACTTC. Its translation: CASSAAGQGASEQYF.

This sequence joins TRBV29-1 and TRBJ2-1; D perhaps matches TRBD1 (5 bases). From germline, CDR1 is SQVTM and CDR2 ANQGSEA. This CDR3 is built from 13 residues. The V gene lost 5 bases and the J gene lost 0 bases, with 8 bases spanning the gap. CDR3 sequence: CSVIDSSYNEQFF. CDR3 DNA: TGCAGCGTTATAGACAGCTCCTACAATGAGCAGTTCTTC.

The V call is TRBV19, the J call TRBJ2-4; D is unclear. The CDR3 is 17 amino acids. Trimming shortened V by 0 bases and J by 1 base, and 13 bases separated the two germline ends. Germline V gives CDR1 LNHDA, CDR2 SQIVND (reference sequence). Here the CDR3 reads CASSIEVDTWAKNIQYF. CDR3 coding DNA: TGTGCCAGTAGTATAGAGGTCGACACTTGGGCCAAAAACATTCAGTACTTC.

To note about this clone: The sample has other DNA sequences that encode this CDR3 too. CDR3 protein: CASSSRGEKLFF. In DNA form, the CDR3 reads TGTGCCAGCAGCTCCCGAGGAGAAAAACTGTTTTTT. This chain joins TRBV7-9 and TRBJ1-4; D is unclear. CDR1 and CDR2 from the germline V gene are SEHNR and FQNEAQ (reference sequence). The length of the CDR3 is 12 residues. V lost 4 bases to trimming and J lost 8 bases, with 8 bases between them.

The DNA for the CDR3 is TGTGCCAGCTTCGAGAGCGGGGCGGTATCCACTGAAGCTTTCTTT. Translated: CASFESGAVSTEAFF. The genes are TRBV18 and TRBJ1-1; D is possibly TRBD1 (5 bases). Germline V gives CDR1 KGHSH, CDR2 LQKENI. The CDR3 loop spans 15 amino acids. V shed 7 bases and J shed 4 bases, with 19 bases lying between them. Full variable domain (remainder filled in from reference TRBV18 and TRBJ1-1): NAGVMQNPRHLVRRRGQEARLRCSPMKGHSHVYWYRQLPEEGLKFMVYLQKENIIDESGMPKERFSAEFPKEGPSILRIQQVVRGDSAAYFCASFESGAVSTEAFFGQGTRLTVV.